This T cell receptor (beta chain) was documented in a study of prognosis after radiotherapy for stage I lung cancer. CDR1 DFQATT and CDR2 SNEGSKA come from the germline V gene (reference sequence). V lost 3 bases and J lost 8, with 11 bases in between. The CDR3 has 13 residues. This clonotype was detected many times. Two-round multiplex PCR on genomic DNA was the method by which TCR beta CDR3 was amplified. Each TRBV and TRBJ gene had its own primer in the first PCR round. TCRdb recomputed calls from the multiplex PCR reads with MiXCR, one row per CDR3 protein. The sample lists about 59,000 distinct CDR3 sequences; about 26% were seen once.

This sequence joins TRBV20-1 and TRBJ1-6; the D is unclear. Sequencing was performed on PBMCs, taken before or after stereotactic body radiation therapy (not recorded which). This TCR was recovered from a donor aged 50 or older with non-small cell lung cancer. The CDR3 region is CSASEISDSPLHF. CDR3 DNA sequence: TGCAGTGCTAGTGAGATTAGCGATTCACCCCTCCACTTT.